This T cell receptor beta chain was sequenced during a study of preoperative IRX-2 immunotherapy in early breast cancer (dated by TCRdb to between 2018 and 2021). A note on this clone: What this receptor recognizes is not known. No much larger clone is present one base from it, and per-base qualities are unavailable.

Receptors were amplified or captured by the immunoSEQ multiplex PCR assay. TCRdb mirrors the immuneACCESS table, restricted to in-frame sequences. Some clones are absent from its copies; in checked studies, under half trace to an unresolved V gene, and the reason for the others is unknown. Recorded for this sample are about 23,000 clones; around 89% of them occurred a single time. 9% to 10% of the sample rests with the top ten. Reading the germline V gene (reference sequence) gives CDR1 MNHEY and CDR2 SMNVEV. The CDR3 runs 17 amino acids, cysteine and phenylalanine included. CDR3 DNA is the only sequence kept; it has 51 bases, read in frame from the first base. Ends trimmed: V by 4 bases, J by 9 bases; bases unmatched to a gene: 15. The label giving this sample's treatment or condition can be read as: preoperative locoregional IRX-2 cytokine immunotherapy. The samples were obtained from a phase Ib study in which preoperative, locoregional IRX-2 cytokine immunotherapy intended to prime immune responses was tested. The donors were early-stage breast cancer patients who were given IRX-2 prior to surgery.

The TCR was taken from a human donor with breast cancer. The starting material was tumor tissue, obtained after IRX-2 immunotherapy. The V gene is TRBV27 and the J gene is TRBJ2-1; 10 bases in the junction line up with TRBD2. This receptor carries the CDR3 CASSSRLLAGQLGEQFF. The DNA sequence is TGTGCCAGCAGTTCCCGCTTACTAGCGGGGCAATTGGGTGAGCAGTTCTTC.